The T cell receptor (beta chain) described here comes from a study of human CD8 memory T cell subsets. Preparation of the TCR beta libraries relied on UMI-labeled 5' RACE. TCRdb re-called the 5' RACE reads and catalogs CDR3 proteins one per entry, DNA excluded. This table lists about 10,000 distinct CDR3 sequences. The authors obtained RNA from duplicate vials, each holding approximately 150,000 sorted CD8+ T cells, for every subset. The origin of this receptor is a human donor in good health. The sample comprised CD8+ stem-like memory T cells (TSCM and TCM) sorted from PBMCs. Indicated subset: stem-like memory CD8 T cells (TSTEM), CCR7+ PD-1- TIGIT-.

CDR3 residues: CASSYPQTGIEQFF. The V and J genes are TRBV6-2 or TRBV6-3 and TRBJ2-1; the TCRdb D gene call, TRBD1, has no DNA to confirm it. This CDR3 spans 14 amino acids. Germline CDR1 is MNHEY and CDR2 is SVGEGT.